The entry below describes one TCR beta chain. The CDR3 runs to 13 residues. V dropped 5 bases and J dropped 9; count of bases not matched to a gene: 6. Germline V lookup: CDR1 SQVTM, CDR2 ANQGSEA. The source of the sample is a study of blood T cell repertoires in COVID-19. Overall study context: The analysed material was cDNA or gDNA that came from T cells, B-cell-depleted T cells, or PBMCs.

Recruitment covered 20 to 25 US areas and drew participants whose ages spanned about 18 to 89 years. Resolution of symptoms, clearance, or two negative PCRs was present in recovered Cohort 3 donors. Authors' analysis steps: Scientists estimated how many nucleated cells there were by amplifying reference gene primers. Here immunoSEQ multiplex PCR was the method, and the copy in TCRdb shows in-frame clones only, minus some. Clone size and the V and J calls come from that table; the DNA yielded D and trimming. The sample yields roughly 300,000 clones, roughly 87% seen once. Sequencing input: PBMCs or T cells enriched from blood (not recorded which). V usage is TRBV29-1 and J usage is TRBJ1-6, with 8 nucleotides matching TRBD1. This TCR came from a woman younger than 45 who had recovered from COVID-19. DNA for the CDR3: TGCAGCGTTAGGACAGGGATGACTTCACCCCTCCACTTT. This sequence encodes CSVRTGMTSPLHF.